A single sample is the source of the 8 T cell receptor beta chains below, sequenced in a study of blood T cell repertoires in COVID-19. The protocol was immunoSEQ multiplex PCR, while the TCRdb copy is restricted to in-frame clones and leaves out a portion. Of roughly 120,000 clones in the sample, over 65% were seen once. Sequences were obtained from peripheral blood. The source of these receptors is a human donor with acute or convalescent COVID-19. The donor label of this sample is uncertain.

The chain employs TRBV3-1 (or the pseudogene TRBV3-2) and TRBJ1-1; a weak D match, TRBD1 (6 bases). This CDR3 contains 16 residues. Germline lookup yields CDR1 LGHDT and CDR2 YNNKEL (reference sequence). The V end was cut by 5 bases, the J end by 0 bases, with 16 bases between. The CDR3 DNA sequence: TGTGCCAGCAGCGCCCACCACAGGGTTTTGAACACTGAAGCTTTCTTT. Protein product: CASSAHHRVLNTEAFF.

J is TRBJ1-3 and V is TRBV19; 7 bases map to TRBD1. The germline CDR1 and CDR2 sequences are LNHDA and SQIVND (reference sequence). The CDR3 extends over 15 amino acids. J gave up 2 bases and V 3 bases, and 4 bases lay outside the gene matches. Here the CDR3 DNA reads TGTGCCAGTAGTATGGGGACAGCTCCTGGAAACACCATATATTTT. Its protein product is CASSMGTAPGNTIYF.

The chain employs TRBV5-1 and TRBJ1-6, with D tentatively TRBD1 (6 bases). Looked up from germline, CDR1 is SGHRS and CDR2 is YFSETQ. V dropped 4 bases and J dropped 10 bases, with 21 bases sitting between them. CDR3 length: 16 amino acids. The CDR3 region is CASSLFSDSLGSPLHF. CDR3 in DNA: TGCGCCAGCAGCCTTTTTTCGGACAGCCTGGGCTCACCCCTCCACTTT.

V usage is TRBV5-8 and J usage is TRBJ2-7; a weak D match, TRBD1 (5 bases). Germline V gene lookup returns CDR1 SGHTS and CDR2 YDEGEE. Trimming left V 0 bases short and J 9 bases short, with 13 bases between. There are 13 residues in the CDR3. The CDR3 region is CASSLDRSRGQYV. The CDR3 nucleotides are TGTGCCAGCAGCTTGGACAGGTCAAGGGGGCAGTACGTC.

This clone was detected many times. CDR3 DNA sequence: TGTGCCAGCAGTGACCGAGGGCTAGCGGGGATGAACACCGGGGAGCTGTTTTTT. Translated: CASSDRGLAGMNTGELFF. This chain joins TRBV6-1 and TRBJ2-2, with 9 bases identical to TRBD2. Germline CDR1 MNHNS, CDR2 SASEGT. The CDR3 contains 18 residues. Losses at the gene ends were 3 bases for V and 1 base for J; bases not matched to a gene: 9.

The table lists this clone with a count of one. V usage is TRBV13 and J usage is TRBJ2-1; D gene ambiguous. V lost 2 bases and J lost 0, with 14 bases in between. The CDR3 length is 17 residues. Germline V gives CDR1 PRHDT, CDR2 FYEKMQ (reference sequence). This CDR3 is CASSLSLSPTSYNEQFF. CDR3 nucleotide sequence: TGTGCCAGCAGCTTAAGTTTGAGCCCCACCTCCTACAATGAGCAGTTCTTC.

The chain recombines TRBV18 with TRBJ1-5; D is undetermined. CDR3 length: 12 residues. Germline CDR1 is KGHSH and CDR2 is LQKENI. V was pared by 6 bases and J by 4 bases, with 7 bases between. CDR3 loop: CASSTPNQPQHF. The CDR3 coding sequence is TGTGCCAGCTCGACACCAAATCAGCCCCAGCATTTT.

The genes are TRBV3-1 (or the pseudogene TRBV3-2) and TRBJ2-5; 10 nucleotides line up with TRBD1. Looked up from germline, CDR1 is LGHDT and CDR2 is YNNKEL (reference sequence). There are 16 residues in the CDR3. Trimming took 4 bases from V and 5 from J; bases not matched to a gene: 10. The CDR3 is CASSRRGQGREETQYF. The CDR3, as DNA: TGTGCCAGCAGCCGCAGGGGACAGGGGAGAGAGGAGACCCAGTACTTC.